This T cell receptor (beta chain) was observed in a study of Ad26.COV2.S vaccination and SARS-CoV-2 variants. The treatment is: some 20 received Ad26.COV2.S at low or high dose, single or two shots; roughly five received placebo; per-sample allocation not given. Following the first vaccine or placebo injection, samples were taken on day 63. A Boston adult aged 18-55 years was the donor. V dropped 4 bases and J dropped 6; count of bases not matched to a gene: 7. Germline lookup yields CDR1 MNHEY and CDR2 SVGEGT. The CDR3 spans 15 residues. The assay was immunoSEQ multiplex PCR, and TCRdb's table has in-frame clones only and misses some. Found here are 200,000 to 300,000 clones, approximately 90% of them singletons; the top ten hold roughly a tenth.

The V call is TRBV6-2 or TRBV6-3, the J call TRBJ2-3; TRBD2 aligns across 10 bases. The sequenced sample was peripheral blood, obtained in a trial of Ad26.COV2.S vaccine versus placebo. This TCR derives from a person aged 18-60 years who received the Ad26.COV2.S COVID-19 vaccine or a placebo. The CDR3 bases are TGTGCCAGCAGTTTAGCGGGGGGCCCGGGGGATACGCAGTATTTT. Residues: CASSLAGGPGDTQYF.